The source of this T cell receptor (beta chain) is a study of blood T cell repertoires in COVID-19. Libraries were prepared by immunoSEQ multiplex PCR; TCRdb keeps only in-frame clonotypes and omits some of them. Of about 200,000 clones in the sample, about 90% were seen once. CDR3 length: 15 residues. Germline CDR1 and CDR2: MGHRA and YSYEKL. After removal of 5 bases from V and 7 bases from J, the junction contained 10 bases not matched to a gene. The receptor's source is a woman aged 70-85 years with acute or convalescent COVID-19. The chain carries TRBV4-1 and TRBJ2-5; 10 bases match TRBD1. Sequenced sample: peripheral blood. CDR3 bases: TGCGCCAGCAGCAGACCGGGACAGGGGTCGGGGACCCAGTACTTC. Amino acid sequence: CASSRPGQGSGTQYF.